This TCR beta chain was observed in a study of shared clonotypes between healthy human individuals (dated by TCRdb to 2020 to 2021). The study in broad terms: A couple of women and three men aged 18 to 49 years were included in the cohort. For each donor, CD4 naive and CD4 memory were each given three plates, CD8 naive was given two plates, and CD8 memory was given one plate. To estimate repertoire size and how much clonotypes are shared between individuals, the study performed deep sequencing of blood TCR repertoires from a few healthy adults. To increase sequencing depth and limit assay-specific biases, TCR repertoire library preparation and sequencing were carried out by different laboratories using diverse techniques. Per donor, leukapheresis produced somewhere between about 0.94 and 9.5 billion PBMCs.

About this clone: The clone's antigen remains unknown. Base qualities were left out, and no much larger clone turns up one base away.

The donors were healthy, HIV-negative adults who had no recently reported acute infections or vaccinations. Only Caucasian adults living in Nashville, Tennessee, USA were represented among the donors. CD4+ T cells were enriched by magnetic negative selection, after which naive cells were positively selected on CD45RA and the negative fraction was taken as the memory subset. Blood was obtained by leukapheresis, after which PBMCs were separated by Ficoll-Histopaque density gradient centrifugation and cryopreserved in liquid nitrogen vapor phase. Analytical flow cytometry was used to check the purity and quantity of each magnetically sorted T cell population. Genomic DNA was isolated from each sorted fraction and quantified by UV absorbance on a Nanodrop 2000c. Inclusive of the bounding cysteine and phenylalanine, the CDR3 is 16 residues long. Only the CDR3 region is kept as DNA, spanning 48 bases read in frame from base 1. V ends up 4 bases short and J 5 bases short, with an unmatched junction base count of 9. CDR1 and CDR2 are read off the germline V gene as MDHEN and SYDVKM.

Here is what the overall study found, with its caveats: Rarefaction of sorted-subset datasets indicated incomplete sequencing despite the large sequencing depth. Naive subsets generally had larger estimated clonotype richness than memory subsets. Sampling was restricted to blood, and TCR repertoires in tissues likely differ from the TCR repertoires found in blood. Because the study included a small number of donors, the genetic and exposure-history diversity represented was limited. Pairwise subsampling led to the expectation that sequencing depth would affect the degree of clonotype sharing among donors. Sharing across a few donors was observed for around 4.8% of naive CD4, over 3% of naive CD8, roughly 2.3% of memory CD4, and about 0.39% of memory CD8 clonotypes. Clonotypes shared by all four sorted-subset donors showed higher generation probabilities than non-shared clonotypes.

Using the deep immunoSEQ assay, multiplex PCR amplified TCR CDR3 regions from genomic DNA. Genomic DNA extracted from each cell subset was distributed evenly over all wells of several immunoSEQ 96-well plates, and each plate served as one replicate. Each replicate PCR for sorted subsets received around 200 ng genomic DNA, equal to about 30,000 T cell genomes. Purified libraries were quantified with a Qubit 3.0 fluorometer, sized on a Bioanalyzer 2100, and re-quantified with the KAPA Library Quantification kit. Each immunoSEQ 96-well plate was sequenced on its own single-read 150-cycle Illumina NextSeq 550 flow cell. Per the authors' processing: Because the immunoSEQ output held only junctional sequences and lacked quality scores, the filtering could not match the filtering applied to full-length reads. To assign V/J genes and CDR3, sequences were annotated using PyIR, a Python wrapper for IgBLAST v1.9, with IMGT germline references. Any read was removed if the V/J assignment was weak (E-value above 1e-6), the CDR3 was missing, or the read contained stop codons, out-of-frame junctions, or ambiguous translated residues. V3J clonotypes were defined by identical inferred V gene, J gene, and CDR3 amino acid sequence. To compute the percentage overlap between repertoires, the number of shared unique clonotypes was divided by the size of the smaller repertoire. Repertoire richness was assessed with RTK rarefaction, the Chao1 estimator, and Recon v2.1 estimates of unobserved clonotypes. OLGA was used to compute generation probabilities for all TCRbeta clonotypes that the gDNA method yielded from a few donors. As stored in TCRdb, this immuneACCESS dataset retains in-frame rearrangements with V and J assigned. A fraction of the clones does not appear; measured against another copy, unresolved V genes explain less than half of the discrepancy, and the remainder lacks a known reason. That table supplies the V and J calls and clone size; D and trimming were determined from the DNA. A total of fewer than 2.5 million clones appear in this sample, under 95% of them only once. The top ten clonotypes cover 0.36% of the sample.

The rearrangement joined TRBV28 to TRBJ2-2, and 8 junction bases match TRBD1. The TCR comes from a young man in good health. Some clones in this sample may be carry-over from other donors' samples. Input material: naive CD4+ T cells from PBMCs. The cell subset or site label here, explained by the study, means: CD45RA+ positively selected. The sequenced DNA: TGTGCCAGCAGTTCCTGGACAGGGAGTATGACCGGGGAGCTGTTTTTT. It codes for CASSSWTGSMTGELFF.